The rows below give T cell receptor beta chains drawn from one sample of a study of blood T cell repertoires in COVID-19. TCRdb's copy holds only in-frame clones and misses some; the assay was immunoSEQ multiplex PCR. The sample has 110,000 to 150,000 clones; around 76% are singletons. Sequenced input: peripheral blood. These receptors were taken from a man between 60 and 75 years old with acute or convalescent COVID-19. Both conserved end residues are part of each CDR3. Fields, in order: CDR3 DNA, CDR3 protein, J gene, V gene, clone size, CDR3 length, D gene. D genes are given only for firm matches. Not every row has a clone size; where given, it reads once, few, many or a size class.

CDR3nt: TGTGCCAGCAGCCAGACCCCGGGACTAGTAAATGAGCAGTTCTTC
CDR3aa: CASSQTPGLVNEQFF
j_gene: TRBJ2-1
v_gene: TRBV4-2
abundance: .
len: 15
d_gene: TRBD2

CDR3nt: TGCAGCGTTGGACAGGGTAACTATGGCTACACCTTC
CDR3aa: CSVGQGNYGYTF
j_gene: TRBJ1-2
v_gene: TRBV29-1
abundance: .
len: 12
d_gene: TRBD1

CDR3nt: TGTGCCAGCAGCCAAGATAGGAGGGTAGTCCACTTT
CDR3aa: CASSQDRRVVHF
j_gene: TRBJ1-6
v_gene: TRBV14
abundance: once
len: 12
d_gene: .

CDR3nt: TGTGCCAGCAGTTTCCAAAGGACAGTAATCTCCTACGAGCAGTACTTC
CDR3aa: CASSFQRTVISYEQYF
j_gene: TRBJ2-7
v_gene: TRBV28
abundance: .
len: 16
d_gene: .

CDR3nt: TGCGCCAGCAGCCGCGACGAGCGGACCGCCTTTGGCTATGGCTACACCTTC
CDR3aa: CASSRDERTAFGYGYTF
j_gene: TRBJ1-2
v_gene: TRBV4-1
abundance: .
len: 17
d_gene: .

CDR3nt: TGTGCCAGCAGTTGGGGCCGCTCCTACGAGCAGTACTTC
CDR3aa: CASSWGRSYEQYF
j_gene: TRBJ2-7
v_gene: TRBV27
abundance: .
len: 13
d_gene: .

CDR3nt: TGTGCCAGCAGCTTGTTAGGGGGAGGGCTACACAATGAGCAGTTCTTC
CDR3aa: CASSLLGGGLHNEQFF
j_gene: TRBJ2-1
v_gene: TRBV5-8
abundance: .
len: 16
d_gene: .

CDR3nt: TGTGCCAGCAGAACCGGGTGGAGTGGCTACACCTTC
CDR3aa: CASRTGWSGYTF
j_gene: TRBJ1-2
v_gene: TRBV28
abundance: many
len: 12
d_gene: .

CDR3nt: TGTGCCAGCACCTACGGGAGGGCGAATTCACCCCTCCACTTT
CDR3aa: CASTYGRANSPLHF
j_gene: TRBJ1-6
v_gene: TRBV6-5
abundance: .
len: 14
d_gene: .

CDR3nt: TGTGCCAGCAGTCCACCCCTAAAGAACACCGGGGAGCTGTTTTTT
CDR3aa: CASSPPLKNTGELFF
j_gene: TRBJ2-2
v_gene: TRBV28
abundance: .
len: 15
d_gene: .

CDR3nt: TGTGCCACCAGCAGCCTCGACATGACTGAAGCTTTCTTT
CDR3aa: CATSSLDMTEAFF
j_gene: TRBJ1-1
v_gene: TRBV15
abundance: few
len: 13
d_gene: .

CDR3nt: TGTGCCAGCAGTGAGGGACAGGGGGCAGATGGCTACACCTTC
CDR3aa: CASSEGQGADGYTF
j_gene: TRBJ1-2
v_gene: TRBV2
abundance: once
len: 14
d_gene: TRBD1

CDR3nt: TGTGCCAGCAGCTTAGTAATGACAGGGGGTTCCTACGAGCAGTACTTC
CDR3aa: CASSLVMTGGSYEQYF
j_gene: TRBJ2-7
v_gene: TRBV7-9
abundance: .
len: 16
d_gene: TRBD1

CDR3nt: TGTGCCAGCAGGCTCGGACAGAGCGACTATGGCTACACCTTC
CDR3aa: CASRLGQSDYGYTF
j_gene: TRBJ1-2
v_gene: TRBV27
abundance: .
len: 14
d_gene: .

CDR3nt: TGTGCTATAGCAGCGGAAGGGAGGGTTCGGGACAATGAGCAGTTCTTC
CDR3aa: CAIAAEGRVRDNEQFF
j_gene: TRBJ2-1
v_gene: TRBV12-5
abundance: .
len: 16
d_gene: TRBD2

CDR3nt: TGCGCCAGCAGCTTGGTACAGGGGATGAACGAGCAGTACTTC
CDR3aa: CASSLVQGMNEQYF
j_gene: TRBJ2-7
v_gene: TRBV5-1
abundance: .
len: 14
d_gene: TRBD1

CDR3nt: TGTGCCAGCACTTACCCATCCAGGGTGCCCAAAAACATTCAGTACTTC
CDR3aa: CASTYPSRVPKNIQYF
j_gene: TRBJ2-4
v_gene: TRBV6-5
abundance: .
len: 16
d_gene: .